These T cell receptor beta chains were read from a single sample in a study of neoadjuvant nivolumab and ipilimumab in lung cancer. Profiling relied on immunoSEQ multiplex PCR, and the TCRdb table lists in-frame clones only, not all of them. Of approximately 6,300 clones listed, less than 75% were seen once; the top ten hold more than 12%. Sample: tumor tissue, taken after neoadjuvant nivolumab, alone or with ipilimumab, at or shortly before surgery. These receptors were collected from an adult with non-small cell lung cancer. Both conserved end residues are trimmed from each CDR3. Rows may omit the clone size; those that give it use once, few, many or a size class.

>-|TRBV7-4|TRBJ1-2
ASSPGQGAYGYT
>few|TRBV7-2|TRBJ2-5
ASSLDLVGPLVQY
>-|TRBV27|TRBJ2-7
ASRGLASSYEQY
>-|TRBV11-2|TRBJ2-3
ASSWGGADTQY
>-|TRBV5-8|TRBJ1-1
ASSLGPWVEAF
>-|TRBV27|TRBJ1-5
ASSFRGQPQH
>few|TRBV6-4|TRBJ2-1
ASSRGLAGVSEQF
>-|TRBV7-2|TRBJ2-3
ASSLGVDTDTQY
>-|TRBV2|TRBJ2-5
ASQSESQETQY
>few|TRBV10-3|TRBJ2-7
AISESYDRASHEQY
>-|TRBV28|TRBJ2-5
ASSRGQGRETQY
>few|TRBV5-6|TRBJ1-2
ASGQSSRKTYGYT
>-|TRBV5-5|TRBJ1-2
ASSQSFTGTQSGYT
>-|TRBV29-1|TRBJ1-1
SARVVTEAF
>-|TRBV2|TRBJ1-4
ASSEGSALEKLF
>-|TRBV6-1|TRBJ1-5
ASSVLLGQPQH
>once|TRBV11-1|TRBJ2-7
ASSLEGQSSYEQY
>-|TRBV10-3|TRBJ2-3
ATEEAEEDTQY
>-|TRBV30|TRBJ2-5
AWSNGGAQETQY
>medium-sized|TRBV19|TRBJ1-3
ASTGPNSGNTIY
>-|TRBV27|TRBJ2-7
ASRKGGADSYEQY
>few|TRBV6-1|TRBJ2-3
ASWAGGPGSTQY
>-|TRBV30|TRBJ2-7
AGLWGAYEQY
>few|TRBV21-1|TRBJ2-7
ASSKDGRVGRPYEQY
>few|TRBV6-6|TRBJ2-7
ASSPDSSYEQY
>-|TRBV6-5|TRBJ2-7
ASSLTGGNTYEQY
>-|TRBV29-1|TRBJ2-7
SVEKSGGGYEQY
>-|TRBV6-1|TRBJ1-2
ASSRSRTYGYT
>few|TRBV6-6|TRBJ1-5
ASSRRKDVDQSAQH
>-|TRBV28|TRBJ2-1
ASSLGTGKSNEQF
>few|TRBV30|TRBJ1-5
AWSTGTVKDQPQH
>-|TRBV11-3|TRBJ2-1
ASSLLRGGSYNEQF
>few|TRBV27|TRBJ2-7
ASSLDRLNIYEQY
>-|TRBV4-1|TRBJ2-3
ASSLGSTDTQY
>-|TRBV28|TRBJ2-7
ASSPGLASLEQY
>-|TRBV9|TRBJ2-2
ASSVPDWTGPGELF
>medium-sized|TRBV7-9|TRBJ1-1
ASSFVGQAF
>-|TRBV7-9|TRBJ2-1
ASSLPEAGYNEQF
>-|TRBV6-5|TRBJ1-1
ASKMASNTEAF
>-|TRBV2|TRBJ1-2
ASRALGTGVDGYT
>-|TRBV15|TRBJ2-7
ATSRRQAGEQY
>-|TRBV9|TRBJ2-1
ASSAGSLGWYNEQF
>-|TRBV7-8|TRBJ1-4
ASSDIPGASNEKLF
>-|TRBV2|TRBJ2-7
ASSEAGLADIYEQY
>-|TRBV4-2|TRBJ1-4
ASSQGPIATNEKLF
>-|TRBV4-1|TRBJ2-6
ASSQDKAGANVLT
>-|TRBV11-3|TRBJ2-5
ASSSSFRDGETQY
>once|TRBV19|TRBJ2-5
ASSPRQGAVGTQY
>-|TRBV5-1|TRBJ2-5
ASSLDRVGLETQY
>few|TRBV27|TRBJ2-1
ASSSGTINEQF
>few|TRBV11-2|TRBJ1-4
ASSLGGMIGEKLF
>-|TRBV15|TRBJ2-5
ATSQGGASGETQY